This T cell receptor (beta chain) was identified in a study of blood T cell repertoires in COVID-19. Worth noting for this clone: Other nucleotide sequences from this sample produce the same CDR3.

Sequencing used immunoSEQ multiplex PCR; TCRdb keeps in-frame clones, though not all of them. The sample holds hundreds of thousands of clones, 80% to 90% seen once. Self-reported history from a screening survey and questionnaire set each donor's cohort. Sequenced material: PBMCs or T cells enriched from blood (not recorded which). The clonotype comes from a man aged 25-40 years with acute COVID-19.

The CDR3, as DNA: TGTGCCAGCCGAACGGGGGGATTGAACACTGAAGCTTTCTTT. Its translation: CASRTGGLNTEAFF. The chain has TRBV19 and TRBJ1-1; the D gene is possibly TRBD1 (5 bases). The germline V and J ends were trimmed by 9 bases and 0 bases, with 14 bases remaining between them. The CDR3 is 14 amino acids. Per the germline V gene, CDR1 is LNHDA and CDR2 is SQIVND (reference sequence).